Listed here is a single T cell receptor beta chain. Original processing methods: Amplification with reference gene primers provided the estimates of nucleated cell counts. Generated by immunoSEQ multiplex PCR, the TCRdb table keeps only in-frame clones and is missing some. The V and J calls and clone size come from that table; D and trimming were worked out from the DNA. The table records under 250,000 clones, 82% of them present only once. Germline assignment: CDR1 KGHSH and CDR2 LQKENI. CDR3 length: 13 residues. V lost 2 bases, J lost 5 bases, and 9 bases lay in between. This sample stems from a study of blood T cell repertoires in COVID-19. Study-wide background: Acute-phase and convalescent COVID-19 samples originated in the United States, Italy and Spain. The cDNA or gDNA used as material had been derived from T cells, B-cell-depleted T cells, or PBMCs.

The origin of this receptor is a woman aged 18-35 years with acute or convalescent COVID-19. The genes are TRBV18 and TRBJ2-5, with a weak D call TRBD2 (6 bases). Source material: peripheral blood. The CDR3 sequence is CASSPGGRETQYF. The CDR3 DNA sequence: TGTGCCAGCTCACCAGGAGGGCGGGAGACCCAGTACTTC. Based on the CDR3 plus reference TRBV18 and TRBJ2-5, the full variable domain is NAGVMQNPRHLVRRRGQEARLRCSPMKGHSHVYWYRQLPEEGLKFMVYLQKENIIDESGMPKERFSAEFPKEGPSILRIQQVVRGDSAAYFCASSPGGRETQYFGPGTRLLVL.